The 13 T cell receptor beta chains below come from one sample, sequenced in a study of shared clonotypes between healthy human individuals. Assay used: immunoSEQ multiplex PCR; TCRdb lists only in-frame clones, some missing. Of 2.5 million or so clones in the sample, around 94% are singletons; the top ten hold more than 0.12%. Sequencing input: naive CD4+ T cells sorted from blood. Subset meaning: CD45RA+ positively selected. Receptor source: a man aged 18 to 29 in good health.

This rearrangement joins TRBV2 to TRBJ2-2, with D possibly matching TRBD2 (7 bases). V lost 10 bases and J 4 bases, leaving 19 bases between the germline ends. Germline V gene data show CDR1 as SNHLY and CDR2 as FYNNEI. The CDR3 length is 15 residues. The DNA for the CDR3 is TGTGCCATCAATACGGGGGGCCTTAGCACCGGGGAGCTGTTTTTT. It translates to CAINTGGLSTGELFF.

The DNA of the CDR3 is TGTGCCAGCAGCGTAGATCGACAGAACACCGGGGAGCTGTTTTTT. It codes for CASSVDRQNTGELFF. The chain has TRBV9 and TRBJ2-2; D is unclear. Germline values: CDR1 SGDLS, CDR2 YYNGEE. The CDR3 covers 15 residues. Trimming cost V 0 bases and J 1 base, with 7 bases left between them.

This chain uses TRBV10-2 with TRBJ1-1; tentatively, D is TRBD1 (6 bases). V dropped 0 bases and J dropped 4 bases, with 12 bases sitting between them. This CDR3 has 15 residues. Germline V gene sequence: CDR1 WSHSY, CDR2 SAAADI. The CDR3, as DNA: TGCGCCAGCAGTGAGTCGGGCAGGGGACCCACTGAAGCTTTCTTT. Protein product: CASSESGRGPTEAFF.

The chain joins TRBV7-2 to TRBJ1-2, with TRBD1 as a possible D gene (5 bases). V lost 1 base and J lost 2, with 11 bases in between. The CDR3 consists of 15 residues. Germline CDR1 is SGHTA and CDR2 is FQGNSA. The DNA for the CDR3 is TGTGCCAGCAGCTTAGGAGGGGCGTACAACTATGGCTACACCTTC. It encodes CASSLGGAYNYGYTF. The full variable domain, completed using reference TRBV7-2 and TRBJ1-2, is GAGVSQSPSNKVTEKGKDVELRCDPISGHTALYWYRQSLGQGLEFLIYFQGNSAPDKSGLPSDRFSAERTGGSVSTLTIQRTQQEDSAVYLCASSLGGAYNYGYTFGSGTRLTVV.

The genes are TRBV14 and TRBJ2-1; possibly TRBD1 for D (6 bases). The CDR3 spans 15 residues. The germline V and J ends were trimmed by 0 bases and 8 bases, with 14 bases remaining between them. The germline CDR1 and CDR2 sequences are SGHDN and FVKESK. The CDR3 sequence: CASSQELAWGHEQFF. CDR3 nucleotides: TGTGCCAGCAGCCAAGAATTGGCGTGGGGGCATGAGCAGTTCTTC.

This chain links TRBV6-1 with TRBJ2-3, with 10 positions matching TRBD2. With 0 bases clipped from V and 5 bases from J, the junction kept 5 bases outside the gene matches. The CDR3 has 16 residues. Per germline, CDR1 MNHNS and CDR2 SASEGT. This CDR3 is CASSEAPAGGQDTQYF. For the CDR3, the DNA is TGTGCCAGCAGTGAAGCCCCAGCGGGGGGGCAAGATACGCAGTATTTT.

The chain employs TRBV2 and TRBJ2-2; 8 positions agree with TRBD2. The V gene's germline CDR1 is SNHLY and CDR2 FYNNEI. The CDR3 is made up of 16 amino acids. The V gene end was trimmed by 6 bases and the J gene end by 2 bases; junction bases not matched to a gene: 8. The CDR3 DNA reads TGTGCCAGCAGGGCGGGAGGACCACCAAACACCGGGGAGCTGTTTTTT. It yields the protein CASRAGGPPNTGELFF.

The chain uses TRBV5-4 and TRBJ2-7; D is perhaps TRBD1 or TRBD2 (6 bases each). Trimming cost V 1 base and J 3 bases, with 20 bases left between them. The CDR3 contains 17 residues. Germline V gene lookup returns CDR1 SGHNT and CDR2 YYREEE (reference sequence). For the CDR3, the DNA is TGTGCCAGCAGCTTGTGGGACCGACGGGGGCCGTACTACGAGCAGTACTTC. Translating it yields CASSLWDRRGPYYEQYF. Based on the CDR3 plus reference TRBV5-4 and TRBJ2-7, the full variable domain is ETGVTQSPTHLIKTRGQQVTLRCSSQSGHNTVSWYQQALGQGPQFIFQYYREEENGRGNFPPRFSGLQFPNYSSELNVNALELDDSALYLCASSLWDRRGPYYEQYFGPGTRLTVT.

The chain uses TRBV28 and TRBJ1-1, with a tentative D call TRBD1 (5 bases). CDR1 MDHEN and CDR2 SYDVKM come from the germline V gene. V lost 6 bases to trimming and J lost 3 bases, with 14 bases between them. The CDR3 covers 14 residues. The CDR3 loop is CASSQRTYYTEAFF. The DNA of the CDR3 is TGTGCCAGCAGCCAAAGGACATACTACACTGAAGCTTTCTTT.

The rearrangement joins TRBV30 to TRBJ1-6; weak D call: TRBD1 (6 bases). With 4 bases removed from V and 6 bases from J, the gap between germline ends came to 16 bases. The CDR3 is 15 residues long. The germline V gene has CDR1 GTSNPN and CDR2 SVGIG (reference sequence). CDR3 region: CAWNLQGNFNSPLHF. The CDR3 DNA reads TGTGCCTGGAACTTGCAGGGGAATTTTAATTCACCCCTCCACTTT.

The chain uses TRBV5-8 and TRBJ2-5; D is perhaps TRBD2 (5 bases). Germline V gene lookup returns CDR1 SGHTS and CDR2 YDEGEE. Deletions cut 4 bases from V and 2 bases from J, with 15 bases between. CDR3 size: 15 residues. CDR3 DNA sequence: TGTGCCAGCAGCCCTTCGACGGGAACACAAGAGACCCAGTACTTC. This sequence encodes CASSPSTGTQETQYF.

The chain is built from TRBV18 and TRBJ2-1; tentative D call: TRBD2 (6 bases). CDR3 length: 14 amino acids. CDR1 and CDR2 from the germline V gene are KGHSH and LQKENI. The germline V and J ends were trimmed by 4 bases and 9 bases, with 16 bases remaining between them. CDR3 DNA: TGTGCCAGCTCACTCGGGACTTCCACAGGTGAGCAGTTCTTC. This codes for CASSLGTSTGEQFF.

The J gene is TRBJ2-4, the V gene TRBV2; D is ambiguous. From germline, CDR1 is SNHLY and CDR2 FYNNEI. The CDR3 contains 13 residues. V dropped 4 bases and J dropped 6 bases, with 10 bases sitting between them. CDR3 coding DNA: TGTGCCAGCAGTGGAACCAGCCCAAACATTCAGTACTTC. Translated, it gives CASSGTSPNIQYF.